A single TCR beta chain is shown here with its context. The antigen is unknown. Profiled with immunoSEQ multiplex PCR; TCRdb holds only in-frame clones, not every one. The sample consists of about 73,000 clones, roughly 89% of them appearing once. The entry originates in a study of T cell responses to AZD1222 COVID-19 vaccine. Study-level results: Only six or seven AZD1222 recipients tested seropositive at baseline.

The germline gives CDR1 SGHTA, CDR2 FQGTGA. V shed 3 bases, J shed 0 bases, and the junction held 2 bases outside the gene matches. The CDR3 contains 15 residues. This TCR was recovered from an adult who received the AZD1222 COVID-19 vaccine. The chain employs TRBV7-3 and TRBJ2-1, with 7 bases lining up with TRBD1. Sequencing was performed on peripheral blood, taken 28 days after the second AZD1222 dose. The chain's CDR3 is CASSFTGDSYNEQFF. CDR3 DNA: TGTGCCAGCAGCTTCACAGGGGACTCCTACAATGAGCAGTTCTTC.